This TCR beta chain was profiled in a study of blood T cell repertoires in COVID-19. Study-wide context: From the United States, Italy and Spain came samples of acute and convalescent COVID-19.

In the source study's methods: Amplification of reference gene primers provided the estimated nucleated cell counts. The repertoire was sequenced with immunoSEQ multiplex PCR; TCRdb's copy has only in-frame clones and lacks some. V and J calls and clone size follow that table, whereas D and trimming were derived from the DNA. The repertoire holds 350,000 to 550,000 clones, with about 89% as singletons. The clonotype originates from a woman aged 25 to 39 with acute or convalescent COVID-19. Sequenced material: peripheral blood.

DNA for the CDR3: TGTGCCAGCAGCTTGGTGCAGGGGAGTTACGAGCAGTACTTC. Translated, it gives CASSLVQGSYEQYF. The chain is built from TRBV5-4 and TRBJ2-7, with a weak D call TRBD1 (6 bases). The CDR3 consists of 14 residues. Germline CDR1 is SGHNT and CDR2 is YYREEE (reference sequence). Trimming removed 0 bases at V and 4 bases at J, with 11 bases between.